This TCR beta chain was captured by sequencing in a study of identifying expanded T cells in peripheral blood. V shed 3 bases, J shed 0 bases, and the junction held 7 bases outside the gene matches. Germline assignment: CDR1 SGHTA and CDR2 FQGNSA. The CDR3 sequence is 19 residues long. Collection occurred without any documented infections or immune events in donors. Method: immunoSEQ multiplex PCR; TCRdb's copy keeps in-frame clones and lacks some. The data contain about 74,000 clones, roughly four fifths of them singletons. The receptor was derived from a person between 18 and 69 years old in good health. Sequenced: blood. The chain is built from TRBV7-2 and TRBJ2-1; 14 bases map to TRBD2. The CDR3 region has the DNA TGTGCCAGCAGCTTGGGGGGGACTAGCGGGAGCCTCTCCTACAATGAGCAGTTCTTC. As protein: CASSLGGTSGSLSYNEQFF.